The 30 T cell receptor beta chains given below trace back to one sample, sequenced in a study of T cell responses to AZD1222 COVID-19 vaccine. The table came from immunoSEQ multiplex PCR; TCRdb's copy has only in-frame clones and leaves some out. The repertoire holds 150,000 to 180,000 clones, around 85% seen once, with roughly 5.8% in the top ten. Sequencing was performed on peripheral blood, taken on day 0 of MenACWY control vaccination. These receptors came from an adult in good health.

This clone was seen once. V is TRBV25-1 and J is TRBJ1-2; 8 nucleotides line up with TRBD1. V shed 10 bases, J shed 4 bases, and the junction held 14 bases outside the gene matches. The CDR3 totals 15 residues. Germline V gene lookup returns CDR1 MGHDK and CDR2 SYGVNS. CDR3 residues: CATQGAGTSGYGYTF. The DNA of the CDR3 is TGTGCCACCCAGGGGGCAGGTACCTCCGGCTATGGCTACACCTTC.

The sample holds one count of this clone. This sequence joins TRBV5-6 and TRBJ2-6, with TRBD1 matching over 10 bases. Trimming removed 2 bases from V and 1 base from J; junction bases left unmatched: 6. CDR1 and CDR2 from the germline V gene are SGHDT and YYEEEE. The CDR3 is made up of 18 amino acids. This CDR3 is CASSFIDRGRSGANVLTF. The CDR3 DNA is TGTGCCAGCAGCTTTATCGACAGGGGGCGATCTGGGGCCAACGTCCTGACTTTC.

This chain uses TRBV2 with TRBJ2-7; 8 nucleotides agree with TRBD1. The germline V gene encodes CDR1 SNHLY and CDR2 FYNNEI. The V gene end was trimmed by 8 bases and the J gene end by 6 bases; junction bases not matched to a gene: 3. The CDR3 loop spans 11 amino acids. CDR3 DNA sequence: TGTGCCAGCGGGACAGGCGGCGAGCAGTACTTC. It yields the protein CASGTGGEQYF.

This sequence joins TRBV19 and TRBJ1-1; D is unresolved. Trimming removed 6 bases at V and 1 base at J, with 15 bases between. The CDR3 totals 15 residues. Germline V gene lookup returns CDR1 LNHDA and CDR2 SQIVND (reference sequence). CDR3 sequence reads: CASRSTWAQNTEAFF. DNA for the CDR3: TGTGCCAGTAGATCCACATGGGCCCAGAACACTGAAGCTTTCTTT. Looking up the rest from reference TRBV19 and TRBJ1-1 gives the full variable domain: DGGITQSPKYLFRKEGQNVTLSCEQNLNHDAMYWYRQDPGQGLRLIYYSQIVNDFQKGDIAEGYSVSREKKESFPLTVTSAQKNPTAFYLCASRSTWAQNTEAFFGQGTRLTVV.

This chain joins TRBV4-2 and TRBJ1-5; D call uncertain. Trimming took 0 bases from V and 3 from J, leaving 6 bases between them. Germline CDR1 is LGHNA and CDR2 is YNFKEQ. The CDR3 has 14 residues. The CDR3 loop reads CASSQDLNNQPQHF. The CDR3 DNA reads as TGTGCCAGCAGCCAAGACTTGAACAATCAGCCCCAGCATTTT.

The V gene is TRBV19, the J gene TRBJ2-3; 7 nucleotides agree with TRBD1. The germline gives CDR1 LNHDA, CDR2 SQIVND (reference sequence). Unmatched junction bases numbered 19, after V lost 4 bases and J lost 3 bases. This CDR3 contains 19 residues. The DNA for the CDR3 is TGTGCCAGTAGTACCCGCTGGGCAGAGACAGGGCAAAAAACAGATACGCAGTATTTT. It translates to CASSTRWAETGQKTDTQYF.

This sequence joins TRBV28 and TRBJ1-2; D perhaps matches TRBD1 (5 bases). This CDR3 region has 15 residues. Germline V gene data show CDR1 as MDHEN and CDR2 as SYDVKM. Trimming left V 10 bases short and J 7 bases short, with 25 bases between. The CDR3 is CAIPSQARDLTGYTF. CDR3 nucleotide sequence: TGTGCCATCCCCTCCCAAGCCCGGGACCTCACTGGCTACACCTTC.

For this clone: This sample also contains other DNA sequences that code for the same CDR3. CDR3 DNA: TGTGCCAGCTCACCACAGGGGTCTGAAGCTTTCTTT. This codes for CASSPQGSEAFF. The rearrangement uses TRBV18 and TRBJ1-1; D perhaps matches TRBD1 (5 bases). Germline V CDR1 and CDR2: KGHSH, LQKENI. CDR3 size: 12 residues. Between the trimmed V and J ends, which lost 1 base and 6 bases, there was a span of 6 bases.

This sequence joins TRBV5-6 and TRBJ2-7; TRBD1 aligns across 10 bases. This CDR3 contains 14 residues. Unmatched junction bases numbered 4, after V lost 2 bases and J lost 5 bases. Looked up from germline, CDR1 is SGHDT and CDR2 is YYEEEE. This chain's CDR3 is CASSFPGQGNEQYF. The CDR3 DNA follows: TGTGCCAGCAGCTTCCCGGGACAGGGGAACGAGCAGTACTTC.

This chain uses TRBV9 with TRBJ2-2; TRBD2 matches at 9 bases. This CDR3 spans 15 amino acids. Germline loops: CDR1 SGDLS, CDR2 YYNGEE. J lost 5 bases, V lost 3 bases, and 5 bases had no gene match. CDR3 sequence: CASSGELAGTGELFF. DNA of the CDR3: TGTGCCAGCAGCGGAGAACTAGCGGGTACCGGGGAGCTGTTTTTT. The variable domain in full, with the rest retrieved from reference TRBV9 and TRBJ2-2, is DSGVTQTPKHLITATGQRVTLRCSPRSGDLSVYWYQQSLDQGLQFLIQYYNGEERAKGNILERFSAQQFPDLHSELNLSSLELGDSALYFCASSGELAGTGELFFGEGSRLTVL.

The rearrangement uses TRBV6-6 and TRBJ1-5; tentatively, D is TRBD1 (6 bases). V gave up 6 bases and J gave up 0 bases, with 12 bases separating them. This CDR3 has 15 amino acids. Per germline, CDR1 MNHNY and CDR2 SVGAGI (reference sequence). CDR3 region: CASSPQGSSNQPQHF. CDR3 coding DNA: TGTGCCAGCAGCCCACAGGGATCTAGCAATCAGCCCCAGCATTTT.

The chain has TRBV4-3 and TRBJ2-1; the D call may be TRBD1 or TRBD2 (6 bases each). Trimming took 2 bases from V and 2 from J, leaving 13 bases between them. Germline CDR1 and CDR2: LGHNA and YSLEER. This CDR3 spans 16 amino acids. In nucleotides, the CDR3 is TGCGCCAGCAGCCAAAATGGGGGGCTAACCTACAATGAGCAGTTCTTC. Translating gives CASSQNGGLTYNEQFF.

This chain uses TRBV4-2 with TRBJ2-1; D not certain. CDR1 and CDR2 (germline): LGHNA, YNFKEQ. CDR3 length: 15 residues. Trimming shortened V by 1 base and J by 0 bases, and 7 bases separated the two germline ends. CDR3 sequence: CASSQAIASYNEQFF. The CDR3 region has the DNA TGTGCCAGCAGCCAAGCGATAGCCTCCTACAATGAGCAGTTCTTC.

The V and J genes are TRBV7-9 and TRBJ2-3; TRBD1 matches at 10 bases. Germline V gives CDR1 SEHNR, CDR2 FQNEAQ (reference sequence). The CDR3 covers 16 residues. V was pared by 4 bases and J by 6 bases, with 10 bases of the junction left unmatched. CDR3 loop: CASSYRGTGAMDTQYF. In nucleotides, the CDR3 is TGTGCCAGCAGCTATCGTGGGACAGGGGCCATGGATACGCAGTATTTT.

The chain links TRBV7-9 to TRBJ2-1; TRBD1 matches 10 bases. The germline V gene encodes CDR1 SEHNR and CDR2 FQNEAQ (reference sequence). This CDR3 is 17 amino acids long. The junction had 6 bases not matched to a gene; V was cut back by 4 bases and J by 0 bases. CDR3 residues: CASSSPDRGNSYNEQFF. The DNA for the CDR3 is TGTGCCAGCAGCTCCCCGGACAGGGGGAACTCCTACAATGAGCAGTTCTTC. Together with reference TRBV7-9 and TRBJ2-1, the CDR3 gives the full variable domain: DTGVSQNPRHKITKRGQNVTFRCDPISEHNRLYWYRQTLGQGPEFLTYFQNEAQLEKSRLLSDRFSAERPKGSFSTLEIQRTEQGDSAMYLCASSSPDRGNSYNEQFFGPGTRLTVL.

The chain joins TRBV11-2 to TRBJ2-1; the match to TRBD1 covers 9 bases. This CDR3 is 14 amino acids long. In germline, CDR1 is SGHAT, CDR2 FQNNGV. Trimming took 3 bases from V and 6 from J; bases not matched to a gene: 3. The CDR3, as DNA: TGTGCCAGCAGCTTCGACAGGGGGGGCAATGAGCAGTTCTTC. It yields the protein CASSFDRGGNEQFF.

This clone was counted a few times. The rearrangement links TRBV5-1 to TRBJ1-2; TRBD1 matches 8 bases. The V segment lost 3 bases and the J segment 7 bases; nucleotides outside the gene matches: 8. In germline, CDR1 is SGHRS, CDR2 YFSETQ. The CDR3 runs 14 residues. The CDR3 DNA reads TGCGCCAGCAGCTCTACTCAGGGGGCGGGTGGCTACACCTTC. Its translation is CASSSTQGAGGYTF.

The V and J genes are TRBV7-3 and TRBJ2-1; D not resolved. The CDR3 extends over 13 amino acids. Germline V CDR1 and CDR2: SGHTA, FQGTGA. V shed 1 base and J shed 5 bases, with 6 bases lying between them. CDR3 protein: CASSLMPDNEQFF. CDR3 bases: TGTGCCAGCAGCTTAATGCCAGACAATGAGCAGTTCTTC.

The chain is built from TRBV30 and TRBJ1-1; D gene uncertain. The germline gives CDR1 GTSNPN, CDR2 SVGIG (reference sequence). V was shortened by 1 base and J by 3 bases, with 9 bases between the two germline ends. The CDR3 has 13 residues. The CDR3, as DNA: TGTGCCTGGAGTGCCCATAGGGACACTGAAGCTTTCTTT. It codes for CAWSAHRDTEAFF. Based on the CDR3 plus reference TRBV30 and TRBJ1-1, the full variable domain is SQTIHQWPATLVQPVGSPLSLECTVEGTSNPNLYWYRQAAGRGLQLLFYSVGIGQISSEVPQNLSASRPQDRQFILSSKKLLLSDSGFYLCAWSAHRDTEAFFGQGTRLTVV.

This chain joins TRBV5-5 and TRBJ1-1, with D hard to call. CDR1 is SGHKS and CDR2 is YYEKEE in the germline V gene (reference sequence). The length of the CDR3 is 12 residues. The V end lost 4 bases, the J end lost 7 bases, and 11 bases lay between the germline ends. CDR3 bases: TGTGCCAGCAGCCACCCGGGCGGTGAAGCTTTCTTT. This sequence encodes CASSHPGGEAFF.

The chain joins TRBV5-1 to TRBJ2-7; no clear D gene. Between the trimmed V and J ends, which lost 0 bases and 1 base, there was a span of 8 bases. The CDR3 sequence is 14 residues long. Germline V gene data show CDR1 as SGHRS and CDR2 as YFSETQ. The CDR3 loop is CASSLELGSYEQYV. The DNA for the CDR3 is TGCGCCAGCAGCTTGGAGTTAGGTTCCTACGAGCAGTACGTC.

This chain connects TRBV9 to TRBJ2-1; D remains unclear. Deletions cut 1 base from V and 5 bases from J, with 4 bases between. The germline CDR1 and CDR2 sequences are SGDLS and YYNGEE. This CDR3 has 12 amino acids. In nucleotides, the CDR3 is TGTGCCAGCAGCGTATACGACAATGAGCAGTTCTTC. It specifies CASSVYDNEQFF.

V gene TRBV28 combines with J gene TRBJ2-5; the D is unclear. The CDR3 sequence is 15 residues long. Germline V gene lookup returns CDR1 MDHEN and CDR2 SYDVKM. Trimming removed 6 bases from V and 2 bases from J, with 16 bases in between. The DNA of the CDR3 is TGTGCCAGCAGCAGTTTGTTAGCAAATCAAGAGACCCAGTACTTC. Translating it yields CASSSLLANQETQYF. Supplemented by reference TRBV28 and TRBJ2-5, the full variable domain reads DVKVTQSSRYLVKRTGEKVFLECVQDMDHENMFWYRQDPGLGLRLIYFSYDVKMKEKGDIPEGYSVSREKKERFSLILESASTNQTSMYLCASSSLLANQETQYFGPGTRLLVL.

V usage is TRBV6-1 and J usage is TRBJ1-3; TRBD1 agrees at 7 bases. This CDR3 is 16 amino acids long. V shed 1 base and J 1 base; nucleotides not matched to a gene: 4. Germline CDR1 and CDR2: MNHNS and SASEGT. CDR3 sequence: CASSEVDRFSGNTIYF. CDR3 DNA: TGTGCCAGCAGTGAAGTGGACAGGTTTTCTGGAAACACCATATATTTT.

Here the CDR3 DNA reads TGCGCCAGCAGAGGGGAAACAGAATTTCTTTATAGCAATCAGCCCCAGCATTTT. This encodes CASRGETEFLYSNQPQHF. The chain couples TRBV10-2 to TRBJ1-5, with D perhaps TRBD1 (5 bases). CDR1 and CDR2 (germline): WSHSY, SAAADI. This CDR3 has 18 residues. Trimming removed 6 bases from V and 0 bases from J, with 21 bases in between.

The V and J genes are TRBV3-1 (or the pseudogene TRBV3-2) and TRBJ2-7; TRBD2 aligns across 13 bases. The ends lost 1 base at V and 5 bases at J; junction bases unmatched: 2. Looked up from germline, CDR1 is LGHDT and CDR2 is YNNKEL (reference sequence). CDR3 length equals 15 residues. CDR3 protein: CASSQVGLAGDEQYF. The DNA of the CDR3 is TGTGCCAGCAGCCAAGTAGGACTAGCGGGAGACGAGCAGTACTTC.

The chain couples TRBV6-5 to TRBJ2-7, with a weak D call TRBD2 (6 bases). CDR3 size: 11 residues. Germline V lookup: CDR1 MNHEY, CDR2 SVGAGI. V was shortened by 6 bases and J by 3 bases, with 6 bases between the two germline ends. This CDR3 reads CASRGLYEQYV. CDR3 sequence (DNA): TGTGCCAGCAGGGGACTCTACGAGCAGTACGTC.

A single count supports this clone. This sequence joins TRBV30 and TRBJ2-7; the D gene could be TRBD1 or TRBD2 (7 bases each). Trimming shortened V by 3 bases and J by 8 bases, and 20 bases separated the two germline ends. Per germline, CDR1 GTSNPN and CDR2 SVGIG (reference sequence). This CDR3 spans 14 amino acids. In DNA, the CDR3 is TGTGCCTGGAGCGTAGGGAGGGGGCAGTATCAGCAGTACTTC. Amino acids: CAWSVGRGQYQQYF.

The chain uses TRBV4-2 and TRBJ1-2; 9 bases match TRBD1. CDR1 and CDR2 from the germline V gene are LGHNA and YNFKEQ. The ends lost 3 bases at V and 4 bases at J; junction bases unmatched: 6. The CDR3 runs 15 residues. The CDR3 protein is CASSHEATGGYGYTF. Here the CDR3 DNA reads TGTGCCAGCAGCCATGAAGCGACAGGGGGCTATGGCTACACCTTC.

The chain uses TRBV6-5 and TRBJ2-3, with TRBD2 as a possible D gene (6 bases). The CDR3 is 14 amino acids. Germline loops: CDR1 MNHEY, CDR2 SVGAGI. V was shortened by 6 bases and J by 1 base, with 11 bases between the two germline ends. The CDR3 nucleotides read TGTGCCAGCAGGGCTTCGGGGGGCACAGATACGCAGTATTTT. Protein sequence: CASRASGGTDTQYF.